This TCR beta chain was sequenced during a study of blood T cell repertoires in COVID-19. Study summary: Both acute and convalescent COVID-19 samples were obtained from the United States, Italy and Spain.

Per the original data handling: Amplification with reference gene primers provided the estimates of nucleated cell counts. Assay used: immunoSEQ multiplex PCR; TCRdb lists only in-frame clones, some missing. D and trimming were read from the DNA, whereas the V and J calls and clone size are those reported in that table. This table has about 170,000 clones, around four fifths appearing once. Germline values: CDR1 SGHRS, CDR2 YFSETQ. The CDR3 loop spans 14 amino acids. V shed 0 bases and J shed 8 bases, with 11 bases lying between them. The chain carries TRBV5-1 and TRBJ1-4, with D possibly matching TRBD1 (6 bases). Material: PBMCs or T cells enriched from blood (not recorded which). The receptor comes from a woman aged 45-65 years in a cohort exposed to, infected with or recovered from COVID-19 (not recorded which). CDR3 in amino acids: CASSLAGVGEKLFF. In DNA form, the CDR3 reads TGCGCCAGCAGCTTGGCAGGGGTCGGGGAAAAACTGTTTTTT.